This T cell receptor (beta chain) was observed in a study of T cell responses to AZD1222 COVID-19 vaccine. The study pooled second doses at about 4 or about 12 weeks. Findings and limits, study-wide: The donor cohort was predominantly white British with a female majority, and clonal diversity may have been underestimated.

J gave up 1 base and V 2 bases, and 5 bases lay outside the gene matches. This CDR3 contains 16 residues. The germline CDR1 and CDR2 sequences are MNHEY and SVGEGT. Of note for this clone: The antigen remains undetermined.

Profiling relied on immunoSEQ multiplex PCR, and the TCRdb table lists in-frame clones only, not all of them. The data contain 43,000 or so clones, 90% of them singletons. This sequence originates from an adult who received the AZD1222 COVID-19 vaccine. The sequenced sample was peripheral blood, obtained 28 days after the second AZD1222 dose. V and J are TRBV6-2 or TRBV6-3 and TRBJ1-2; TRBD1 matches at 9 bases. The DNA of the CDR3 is TGTGCCAGCAGTTACCACCGGACAGGGGATAACTATGGCTACACCTTC. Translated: CASSYHRTGDNYGYTF.